Detailed here is one T cell receptor (beta chain). In the source study's methods: Quantification of nucleated cells was approximated via reference gene primer amplification. The table came from immunoSEQ multiplex PCR; TCRdb's copy has only in-frame clones and leaves some out. That table supplies the V and J calls and clone size; D and trimming were determined from the DNA. In the table there are 48,000 or so clones, roughly 84% of which are singletons. V dropped 5 bases and J dropped 0 bases, with 11 bases sitting between them. This CDR3 spans 16 amino acids. Per germline, CDR1 SGHNT and CDR2 YENEEA. This specimen belongs to a study of blood T cell repertoires in COVID-19. At the level of the study: Acute and convalescent COVID-19 specimens originated in the United States, Italy and Spain. T cells, B-cell-depleted T cells, or PBMCs supplied cDNA or gDNA.

The source material was peripheral blood. This clonotype was sampled from a woman in her fifties or sixties with acute or convalescent COVID-19. This chain connects TRBV11-3 to TRBJ2-6, with a weak D call TRBD2 (6 bases). The CDR3 DNA follows: TGTGCCAGCAGCCCGGGACTTGCCTCTGGGGCCAACGTCCTGACTTTC. As protein: CASSPGLASGANVLTF.